A selection of T cell receptor beta chains follows, all from one sample in a study of cytomegalovirus exposure and HLA in healthy donors. TCRdb keeps only in-frame clones here, not all; method: immunoSEQ multiplex PCR. The sample shows 150,000 to 200,000 clones, under 90% of them seen only once. The sequenced material came from PBMCs. All receptors come from a woman younger than 30 in good health and CMV-seropositive. The CDR3 runs from the conserved cysteine through the conserved F or W. A D gene is named only where the DNA matches it firmly. Clone size is given for some rows only: seen once, a few or many times, or a class if the clone is expanded.

TRBJ2-7,TRBV27,NA,TRBD2,CASSSRRASGSYEQYF,TGTGCCAGCAGTTCCCGGCGTGCGAGCGGGAGTTACGAGCAGTACTTC
TRBJ2-5,TRBV9,NA,TRBD2,CASSVAVGEGETQYF,TGTGCCAGCAGCGTAGCCGTGGGGGAGGGGGAGACCCAGTACTTC
TRBJ2-5,TRBV2,NA,NA,CASFDIGETQYF,TGTGCCAGCTTCGACATAGGAGAGACCCAGTACTTC
TRBJ2-4,TRBV11-2,NA,NA,CASSLVPGLDIQYF,TGTGCCAGCAGCTTAGTTCCGGGACTCGACATTCAGTACTTC
TRBJ2-3,TRBV9,NA,NA,CASSVGRGSTDTQYF,TGTGCCAGCAGCGTAGGTCGGGGGAGCACAGATACGCAGTATTTT
TRBJ1-1,TRBV9,NA,NA,CASSVVADGLNTEAFF,TGTGCCAGCAGCGTAGTAGCTGACGGGTTGAACACTGAAGCTTTCTTT
TRBJ1-4,TRBV9,NA,TRBD1,CASSGGNGDRVNEKLFF,TGTGCCAGCAGCGGGGGAAACGGGGACAGGGTTAATGAAAAACTGTTTTTT
TRBJ2-7,TRBV30,few,TRBD1,CAWGRQGLGEQYF,TGTGCCTGGGGGCGACAGGGGTTAGGCGAGCAGTACTTC
TRBJ2-1,TRBV25-1,NA,TRBD2,CASSEFTSGSNNEQFF,TGTGCCAGCAGTGAATTCACTAGCGGGAGTAACAATGAGCAGTTCTTC
TRBJ1-1,TRBV5-1,NA,TRBD1,CASSSQGQTEAFF,TGCGCCAGCAGCTCGCAGGGACAGACTGAAGCTTTCTTT
TRBJ2-1,TRBV7-3,NA,NA,CASSFYGETNEQFF,TGTGCCAGCAGCTTTTACGGGGAAACCAATGAGCAGTTCTTC
TRBJ2-1,TRBV10-1,NA,TRBD2,CASSELAGGFDEQFF,TGCGCCAGCAGCGAACTAGCGGGAGGGTTCGATGAGCAGTTCTTC
TRBJ2-7,TRBV18,NA,TRBD1,CASSIRQGSSYEQYF,TGTGCCAGCTCCATTCGACAGGGGAGCTCCTACGAGCAGTACTTC
TRBJ1-2,TRBV29-1,NA,TRBD1,CSVAGTGGDYGYTF,TGCAGCGTAGCAGGCACAGGGGGCGACTATGGCTACACCTTC
TRBJ2-1,TRBV7-9,NA,NA,CASSLIRLGENEQFF,TGTGCCAGCAGCTTAATCCGGTTAGGGGAAAATGAGCAGTTCTTC
TRBJ2-1,TRBV19,NA,TRBD1,CASSIDLGAGGVYNEQFF,TGTGCCAGTAGTATAGATCTTGGGGCAGGGGGCGTCTACAATGAGCAGTTCTTC
TRBJ2-1,TRBV4-1,NA,TRBD1,CASSQFEMADRSSYNEQFF,TGCGCCAGCAGCCAATTCGAAATGGCGGACAGGAGCTCCTACAATGAGCAGTTCTTC
TRBJ2-3,TRBV10-3,NA,TRBD2,CAAGGGTDTQYF,TGTGCCGCGGGGGGGGGCACAGATACGCAGTATTTT
TRBJ2-7,TRBV27,NA,TRBD2,CASSFRTSGRDEQYF,TGTGCCAGCAGTTTCCGCACTAGCGGAAGAGACGAGCAGTACTTC
TRBJ2-1,TRBV10-3,NA,TRBD2,CAISASTGGPNEQFF,TGTGCCATCAGTGCATCAACGGGAGGGCCCAATGAGCAGTTCTTC
TRBJ1-1,TRBV7-2,NA,NA,CASGRSRTEAFF,TGTGCCAGCGGGAGAAGCAGGACTGAAGCTTTCTTT
TRBJ2-3,TRBV19,NA,NA,CASSRSDPGDTQYF,TGTGCCAGTAGTAGGTCGGACCCGGGGGATACGCAGTATTTT
TRBJ2-7,TRBV28,NA,NA,CASSLSLTAYEQYF,TGTGCCAGCAGTTTATCCTTAACGGCCTACGAGCAGTACTTC
TRBJ2-2,TRBV6-6,NA,NA,CASSTGGELFF,TGTGCCAGCAGTACAGGAGGGGAGCTGTTTTTT
TRBJ2-1,TRBV5-1,NA,TRBD2,CASSLGRGGSIAYNEQFF,TGCGCCAGCAGCTTGGGTCGGGGCGGGAGTATCGCCTACAATGAGCAGTTCTTC
TRBJ2-3,TRBV7-3,NA,NA,CASSFIGQTGSDTQYF,TGTGCCAGCAGCTTTATCGGCCAGACTGGTTCAGATACGCAGTATTTT
TRBJ1-5,TRBV6-1,few,NA,CAAEEGSGQPQHF,TGTGCCGCGGAGGAAGGGTCCGGCCAGCCCCAGCATTTT
TRBJ1-1,TRBV10-2,NA,TRBD1,CASRDRMNTEAFF,TGCGCCAGCAGGGACAGGATGAACACTGAAGCTTTCTTT
TRBJ2-7,TRBV11-2,NA,TRBD1,CASSQTGDRYEQYF,TGTGCCAGCAGCCAGACAGGGGACCGGTACGAGCAGTACTTC
TRBJ2-5,TRBV5-1,NA,TRBD1,CASSKDRAGKTQYF,TGCGCCAGCAGTAAAGACAGGGCCGGAAAGACCCAGTACTTC
TRBJ1-2,TRBV5-1,NA,NA,CASTKSGNYGYTF,TGCGCCAGCACTAAATCGGGGAACTATGGCTACACCTTC
TRBJ1-3,TRBV9,NA,TRBD1,CASSWGQGVKDNTIYF,TGTGCCAGCAGCTGGGGACAGGGGGTTAAGGATAACACCATATATTTT
TRBJ2-7,TRBV13,NA,NA,CASSLGPTRNEQYF,TGTGCCAGCAGCTTAGGACCCACACGAAACGAGCAGTACTTC
TRBJ1-2,TRBV29-1,NA,TRBD1,CSGTGVYGYTF,TGCAGCGGTACAGGGGTCTATGGCTACACCTTC
TRBJ2-7,TRBV18,NA,NA,CASSPPGVRAYEQYF,TGTGCCAGCTCACCACCTGGGGTCAGGGCCTACGAGCAGTACTTC
TRBJ1-1,TRBV28,once,NA,CASSGSGGLNTEAFF,TGTGCCAGCAGCGGGTCCGGGGGGCTGAACACTGAAGCTTTCTTT
TRBJ2-7,TRBV27,NA,NA,CASSSPFDRTSYEQYF,TGTGCCAGCAGTTCACCCTTCGACAGGACCTCCTACGAGCAGTACTTC
TRBJ2-2,TRBV6-5,NA,NA,CASSSEGANTGELFF,TGTGCCAGCAGTTCCGAAGGGGCCAACACCGGGGAGCTGTTTTTT
TRBJ2-1,TRBV14,NA,NA,CASSHPPDNEQFF,TGTGCCAGCAGCCACCCTCCTGACAATGAGCAGTTCTTC
TRBJ2-7,TRBV18,NA,NA,CASSPPTGNYEQYF,TGTGCCAGCTCACCACCTACAGGGAACTACGAGCAGTACTTC
TRBJ1-2,TRBV5-1,NA,NA,CASCLGGAVYEGYTF,TGCGCCAGCTGCCTAGGGGGGGCCGTCTACGAGGGCTACACCTTC
TRBJ2-3,TRBV2,few,TRBD2,CASKRFSGGTDTQYF,TGTGCCAGCAAGAGGTTTAGCGGGGGCACAGATACGCAGTATTTT
TRBJ2-5,TRBV9,NA,TRBD2,CASSVGLAGGETQYF,TGTGCCAGCAGCGTTGGACTAGCGGGCGGAGAGACCCAGTACTTC
TRBJ1-5,TRBV4-3,NA,NA,CASSQEFREEQPQHF,TGCGCCAGCAGCCAAGAATTCCGTGAGGAGCAGCCCCAGCATTTT
TRBJ1-1,TRBV5-5,NA,NA,CASSFIGLTEAFF,TGTGCCAGCAGCTTTATCGGTCTTACTGAAGCTTTCTTT